This T cell receptor (beta chain) was retrieved from a study of shared clonotypes between healthy human individuals. In the study overall: CD8 memory received one plate per donor, CD8 naive two, CD4 memory three and CD4 naive three. Study-wide results and caveats: Among non-shared clonotypes, generation probabilities were lower than among those shared by all four donors. The sampled material consisted only of blood, and tissue repertoires are likely to differ.

Genomic DNA belonging to each subset was distributed in equal measure over several immunoSEQ plates. The data were produced by immunoSEQ multiplex PCR, yet TCRdb's version contains in-frame clones alone and is incomplete. This table has about 980,000 clones, 70% to 85% appearing once. As regards this clone: Its antigen remains unknown.

This CDR3 has 17 amino acids. Germline CDR1 reads MNHEY; CDR2 reads SMNVEV (reference sequence). J was trimmed by 1 base and V by 3 bases; bases with no gene match: 8. The sequencing sample was made of memory CD4+ T cells sorted from blood. Subset described: CD45RA-negative fraction. V is TRBV27 and J is TRBJ2-7, with 11 positions matching TRBD2. The TCR originated in a man aged 18-30 years in good health. CDR3 DNA sequence: TGTGCCAGCAGTTTGGTGGGACTAGCGGATAAGTCCTACGAGCAGTACTTC. It specifies CASSLVGLADKSYEQYF.